This TCR beta chain was sequenced for a study of identical twins. One entry per CDR3 protein results from TCRdb running MiXCR on the 5' RACE reads. Of around 1.7 million distinct CDR3 sequences listed, less than 40% were seen once; the top ten hold 0.27%. V dropped 2 bases and J dropped 11 bases, with 24 bases sitting between them. Germline CDR1 is MDHEN and CDR2 is SYDVKM. The CDR3 runs to 16 residues. This TCR came from a newborn girl in good health. The sample consisted of cord blood. The rearrangement uses TRBV28 and TRBJ2-5; D may be TRBD1 or TRBD2 (5 bases each). This CDR3 reads CASSLRGAQAYNEQYF. CDR3 sequence (DNA): TGTGCCAGCAGTTTACGAGGGGCGCAGGCCTACAATGAGCAGTACTTC.